These T cell receptor beta chains were read from a single sample in a study of regulatory T cells in long-lasting Graves disease. TCRdb processed the multiplex PCR reads anew with MiXCR; each CDR3 protein has one entry. Here the sample spans hundreds of thousands of distinct CDR3 sequences, approximately 15% being singletons. This sample was also put to use in a study of T cells in Graves' hyperthyroidism and ophthalmopathy.

This specimen consisted of peripheral blood mononuclear cells (PBMCs), obtained at new diagnosis, from a patient treated with antithyroid drugs. The receptors here all came from a woman in her twenties or thirties with Graves disease. CDR3s include the opening cysteine and the closing phenylalanine or tryptophan. A D gene is named only where the DNA matches it firmly. The size of a clone is reported for some rows only, either as once, few or many, or as a class for expanded clones.

j_gene,d_gene,v_gene,abundance,CDR3aa,CDR3nt
TRBJ2-7,.,TRBV7-2,many,CASQFIGSGYEQYF,TGTGCCAGCCAATTCATCGGGAGCGGCTACGAGCAGTACTTC
TRBJ2-5,.,TRBV7-9,many,CASQGYQETQYF,TGTGCCAGCCAAGGGTACCAAGAGACCCAGTACTTC
TRBJ2-7,.,TRBV28,many,CASSLVPLDRVPSYEQYF,TGTGCCAGCAGTTTAGTCCCCCTGGACAGAGTACCTTCCTACGAGCAGTACTTC
TRBJ2-3,.,TRBV20-1,.,CSARDDRLVADTQYF,TGCAGTGCTAGAGATGATAGGCTAGTCGCAGATACGCAGTATTTT
TRBJ2-2,.,TRBV30,.,CAWMRTAVTGELFF,TGTGCCTGGATGAGGACAGCCGTAACCGGGGAGCTGTTTTTT
TRBJ1-5,.,TRBV9,.,CASSVAGSRAGLPFSNQPQHF,TGTGCCAGCAGCGTAGCCGGTTCGAGGGCAGGGCTGCCCTTCAGCAATCAGCCCCAGCATTTT
TRBJ2-1,TRBD2,TRBV7-3,many,CASSRASGSVNEQFF,TGTGCCAGCAGCCGGGCTAGCGGGAGTGTCAATGAGCAGTTCTTC
TRBJ1-4,.,TRBV28,many,CASSTGHEKLFF,TGTGCCAGCAGTACTGGTCATGAAAAACTGTTTTTT
TRBJ2-7,.,TRBV3-1,.,CASSQVAYEQYF,TGTGCCAGCAGCCAAGTTGCCTACGAGCAGTACTTC
TRBJ1-2,.,TRBV2,.,CASFRGGVLYGYTF,TGTGCCAGTTTCCGAGGGGGGGTTCTCTATGGCTACACCTTC
TRBJ2-3,.,TRBV7-7,many,CASSSTGRTDTQYF,TGTGCTAGCAGTAGTACAGGTCGCACAGATACGCAGTATTTT
TRBJ1-2,.,TRBV9,few,CASRELGYGYTF,TGTGCCAGCAGAGAACTCGGTTATGGCTACACCTTC
TRBJ2-2,.,TRBV19,.,CASSISGTRTGELFF,TGTGCCAGTAGTATCTCCGGGACCCGCACCGGGGAGCTGTTTTTT
TRBJ1-6,TRBD1,TRBV5-1,.,CASSQDRTSNSPLHF,TGCGCCAGCAGCCAGGACAGGACCTCTAATTCACCCCTCCACTTT
TRBJ2-7,TRBD2,TRBV29-1,many,CSASSAGGGHEQYF,TGCAGCGCCTCCTCAGCGGGAGGGGGTCACGAGCAGTACTTC
TRBJ2-3,TRBD2,TRBV7-2,.,CASSLVSSGSRTDTQYF,TGTGCCAGCAGCTTAGTGTCTAGCGGGAGCCGCACAGATACGCAGTATTTT
TRBJ2-7,.,TRBV20-1,few,CSASLGVTEQYF,TGCAGTGCTAGTCTCGGGGTAACCGAGCAGTACTTC
TRBJ2-3,.,TRBV11-3,.,CASSLDRPDTQYF,TGTGCCAGCAGCTTAGATCGGCCAGATACGCAGTATTTT
TRBJ1-2,.,TRBV12-3/TRBV12-4,many,CASSLALQHRRWGYTF,TGTGCCAGCAGTTTAGCCCTCCAACACCGCAGATGGGGCTACACCTTC
TRBJ2-7,TRBD1,TRBV20-1,.,CSARDRAGGADEQYF,TGCAGTGCTAGAGATCGCGCAGGGGGTGCGGACGAGCAGTACTTC